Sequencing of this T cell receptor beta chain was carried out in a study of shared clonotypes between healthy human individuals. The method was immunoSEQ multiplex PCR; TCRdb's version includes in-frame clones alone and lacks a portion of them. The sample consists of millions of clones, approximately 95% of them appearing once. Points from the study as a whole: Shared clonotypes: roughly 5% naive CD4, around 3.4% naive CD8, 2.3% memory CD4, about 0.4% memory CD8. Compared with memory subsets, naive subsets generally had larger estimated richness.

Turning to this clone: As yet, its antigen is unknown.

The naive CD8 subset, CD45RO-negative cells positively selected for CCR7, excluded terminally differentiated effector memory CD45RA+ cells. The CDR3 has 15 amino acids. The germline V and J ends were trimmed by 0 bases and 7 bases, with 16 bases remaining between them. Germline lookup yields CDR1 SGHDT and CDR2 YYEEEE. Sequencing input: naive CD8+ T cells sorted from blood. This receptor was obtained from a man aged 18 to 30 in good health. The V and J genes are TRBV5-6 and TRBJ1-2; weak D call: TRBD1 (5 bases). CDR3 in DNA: TGTGCCAGCAGCTTGGGGCAGGGCCACCGGCTTGGCTACACCTTC. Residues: CASSLGQGHRLGYTF.